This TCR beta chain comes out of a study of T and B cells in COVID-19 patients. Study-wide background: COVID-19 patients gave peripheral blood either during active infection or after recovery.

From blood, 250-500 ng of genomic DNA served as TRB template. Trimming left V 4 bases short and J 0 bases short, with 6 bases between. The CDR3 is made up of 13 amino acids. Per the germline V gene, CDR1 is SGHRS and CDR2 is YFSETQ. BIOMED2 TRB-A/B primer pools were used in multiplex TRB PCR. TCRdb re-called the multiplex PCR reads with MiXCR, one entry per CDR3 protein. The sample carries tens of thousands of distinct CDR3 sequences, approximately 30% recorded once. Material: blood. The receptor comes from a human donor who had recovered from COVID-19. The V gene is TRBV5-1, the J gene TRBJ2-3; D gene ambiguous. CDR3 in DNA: TGCGCCAGCAGCACACCTAGCACAGATACGCAGTATTTT. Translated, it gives CASSTPSTDTQYF.